This T cell receptor (beta chain) originates from a study of T-cell reconstitution after alpha-beta-depleted transplantation in children (dated by TCRdb to about 2016). Study-level background: T-cell immune reconstitution after TCRalphabeta/CD19-depleted allogeneic hematopoietic cell transplantation in children was quantitatively tracked in the study by means of TCR repertoire profiling. The full study reports these points: The high TCRbeta diversity at day 60 in some patients was ascribed to recipient T cells and intrathymic progenitors that had survived conditioning. The apparently early alphabetaT-cell count recovery about two months after transplant was reportedly dependent on only several hundred rapidly expanded clones derived from non-depleted graft cells. Hyperexpanded clone frequencies declined over subsequent months; after one year, T-cell counts and TCRbeta diversity were mostly attributed to newly produced T cells.

With respect to this clonotype: It has no known antigen specificity. No base qualities exist here, and no much larger clone lies one base off it.

Receptor libraries were prepared by PCR. TCRdb shows the sequencer as Illumina HiSeq 2500. Molecular barcoding was employed in the preparation of TCR libraries, with unique molecular identifiers being used to normalize TCRbeta repertoire quantification. Through fastp at Q25 and MiXCR, TCRdb rebuilt clones from the public reads, retaining in-frame beta chains. Duplicate CDR3 protein sequences are folded into a single record with the most common DNA and genes. The sample has about 980,000 distinct CDR3 sequences on record, around 30% of them singletons. The ten biggest clones cover 28% of the sample. In light of the paper, this sample's treatment or condition label describes: allogeneic hematopoietic cell transplantation with graft depleted of TCRalphabeta T cells and CD19 B cells. The children who served as transplant recipients had been given grafts of TCRalphabeta/CD19-depleted allogeneic hematopoietic cells.

The CDR3 covers 11 residues, taking in both the cysteine and the phenylalanine. The kept DNA is CDR3 alone, 33 bases in frame from the first base. CDR1 and CDR2, per the germline V gene (reference sequence), are GTSNPN and SVGIG. At the junction V is shortened by 0 bases and J by 7 bases, with 6 bases in between. The rearranged chain carries TRBV30 and TRBJ2-5; the D gene cannot be named for sure. Sample: PBMCs, mostly from graft donor cells, taken 360 days after TCRalphabeta/CD19-depleted stem cell transplant. This TCR was recovered from a boy in the first two years of life who had a stem cell transplant for SCID, so the T cells may come from the graft donor. At the DNA level, the sequence is TGTGCCTGGAGTGTACTGGGGACCCAGTACTTC. It encodes CAWSVLGTQYF.